The next 10 T cell receptor beta chains were all read from a single sample in a study of blood T cells in healthy people across ages. Primed by a sample-barcoded 5' primer and a J-beta primer mix, a second PCR proceeded for about 6 to 11 cycles. Each CDR3 protein is one row after TCRdb ran MiXCR on the 5' RACE reads. In the table there are 1.5 million to 2 million distinct CDR3 sequences, roughly a third of which are singletons. The sequenced sample consisted of blood. The receptors were sampled from a woman aged 25 to 39 in good health.

This clonotype was detected a few times. The gene calls are TRBV28 and TRBJ2-1; 11 nucleotides align to TRBD1. CDR3 length: 17 amino acids. Germline V gene lookup returns CDR1 MDHEN and CDR2 SYDVKM. The junction had 10 bases not matched to a gene; V was cut back by 2 bases and J by 7 bases. The CDR3 nucleotides read TGTGCCAGCAGTTTAAGGGTAGGGACAGGGGGATGGAATGAGCAGTTCTTC. The encoded protein is CASSLRVGTGGWNEQFF.

This clonotype was seen many times. J is TRBJ2-3 and V is TRBV5-1; a possible D gene is TRBD2 (6 bases). This CDR3 comprises 17 residues. The germline V and J ends were trimmed by 5 bases and 5 bases, with 24 bases remaining between them. Germline CDR1 reads SGHRS; CDR2 reads YFSETQ. The chain's CDR3 is CASSSARSLSSGDTQYF. The CDR3 DNA reads TGCGCCAGCAGTTCCGCTAGGAGCCTAAGTAGCGGAGATACGCAGTATTTT.

This clonotype turned up a few times. The V and J genes are TRBV20-1 and TRBJ2-7; D not certain. The CDR3 has 14 amino acids. Per germline, CDR1 DFQATT and CDR2 SNEGSKA (reference sequence). Between the trimmed V and J ends, which lost 6 bases and 2 bases, there was a span of 17 bases. The CDR3 is CSAESVSGPYEQYF. The CDR3 region has the DNA TGCAGTGCCGAGTCAGTCTCCGGCCCCTACGAGCAGTACTTC.

The rearrangement links TRBV3-1 to TRBJ2-1; either TRBD1 or TRBD2 may fit D (5 bases each). The CDR3 sequence is 15 residues long. Germline CDR1 and CDR2: LGHDT and YNNKEL (reference sequence). V was pared by 2 bases and J by 5 bases, with 13 bases between. This CDR3 is CASSQLPGPNNEQFF. The CDR3 DNA reads as TGTGCCAGCAGCCAACTCCCGGGACCAAACAATGAGCAGTTCTTC.

This clonotype was counted at least ten times. This chain connects TRBV5-1 to TRBJ1-4; TRBD1 matches at 7 bases. CDR3 length equals 16 residues. The trim removed 0 bases at V and 7 bases at J, leaving 9 bases unmatched. Germline V CDR1 and CDR2: SGHRS, YFSETQ. This CDR3 reads CASSLEGQRVTEKLFF. CDR3 coding DNA: TGCGCCAGCAGCTTGGAGGGACAGAGGGTGACTGAAAAACTGTTTTTT.

This clonotype was observed a few times. The chain uses TRBV6-5 and TRBJ2-1; 13 bases line up with TRBD2. Germline V gives CDR1 MNHEY, CDR2 SVGAGI. The CDR3 covers 16 residues. V shed 5 bases and J 8 bases; nucleotides not matched to a gene: 9. The CDR3 DNA follows: TGTGCCAGCAGTAGACTAGCGGGAGGAACTGGCGATGAGCAGTTCTTC. Translation: CASSRLAGGTGDEQFF.

The sample holds a few counts of this clonotype. The chain recombines TRBV28 with TRBJ2-1, with 7 bases identical to TRBD2. Germline V gives CDR1 MDHEN, CDR2 SYDVKM. J was trimmed by 6 bases and V by 10 bases; bases with no gene match: 18. This CDR3 is 16 amino acids long. The CDR3 DNA follows: TGTGCCACCAACCCGACGGCGGGAGTTGGTAGCAATGAGCAGTTCTTC. Encoded protein: CATNPTAGVGSNEQFF. Combining the CDR3 with reference TRBV28 and TRBJ2-1 gives the whole variable domain DVKVTQSSRYLVKRTGEKVFLECVQDMDHENMFWYRQDPGLGLRLIYFSYDVKMKEKGDIPEGYSVSREKKERFSLILESASTNQTSMYLCATNPTAGVGSNEQFFGPGTRLTVL.

This chain connects TRBV5-1 to TRBJ2-3; 8 bases line up with TRBD1. Trimming cost V 0 bases and J 7 bases; bases outside gene matches: 13. This CDR3 is built from 17 residues. Germline lookup yields CDR1 SGHRS and CDR2 YFSETQ. The CDR3 nucleotides read TGCGCCAGCAGCTTGGAGGCTAGGGGGACAGGAGTTAATACGCAGTATTTT. Protein: CASSLEARGTGVNTQYF.

The V call is TRBV28, the J call TRBJ2-7; 12 positions match TRBD2. This CDR3 comprises 16 residues. The trim removed 6 bases at V and 2 bases at J, leaving 8 bases unmatched. Germline V gives CDR1 MDHEN, CDR2 SYDVKM. CDR3 DNA: TGTGCCAGCAGATCCCGGACTAGCGGGAAGGCCTACGAGCAGTACTTC. Protein sequence: CASRSRTSGKAYEQYF.

This clonotype has just a few counts. The gene calls are TRBV30 and TRBJ2-7, with D tentatively TRBD1 or TRBD2 (6 bases each). Deletions cut 2 bases from V and 2 bases from J, with 22 bases between. The V gene's germline CDR1 is GTSNPN and CDR2 SVGIG (reference sequence). The CDR3 length is 17 residues. CDR3 bases: TGTGCCTGGAGTATCCATCTACAGGGCGGGGTGACCTACGAGCAGTACTTC. Translating gives CAWSIHLQGGVTYEQYF.